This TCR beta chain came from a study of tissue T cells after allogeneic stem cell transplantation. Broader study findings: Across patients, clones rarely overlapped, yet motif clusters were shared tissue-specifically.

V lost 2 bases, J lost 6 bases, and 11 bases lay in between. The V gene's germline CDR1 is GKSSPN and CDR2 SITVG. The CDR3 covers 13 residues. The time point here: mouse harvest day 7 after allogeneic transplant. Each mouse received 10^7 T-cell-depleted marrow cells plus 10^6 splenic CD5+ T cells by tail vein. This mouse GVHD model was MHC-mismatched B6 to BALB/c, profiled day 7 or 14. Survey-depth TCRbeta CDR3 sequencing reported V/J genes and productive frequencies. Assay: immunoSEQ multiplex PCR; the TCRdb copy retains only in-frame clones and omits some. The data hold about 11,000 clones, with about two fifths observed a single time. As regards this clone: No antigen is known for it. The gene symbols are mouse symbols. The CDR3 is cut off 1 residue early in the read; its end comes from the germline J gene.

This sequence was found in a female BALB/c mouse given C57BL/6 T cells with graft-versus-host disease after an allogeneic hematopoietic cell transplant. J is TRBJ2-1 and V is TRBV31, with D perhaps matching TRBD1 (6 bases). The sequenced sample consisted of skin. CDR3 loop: CAWSYREGAEQFF. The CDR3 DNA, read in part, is TGTGCCTGGAGTTACAGGGAGGGTGCTGAGCAGTTC.